The 14 T cell receptor beta chains in this list originate from one sample, sequenced in a study of T-cell reconstitution after alpha-beta-depleted transplantation in children. The library targeted TCRbeta and was prepared with unique molecular identifiers. TCRdb independently ran MiXCR on the PCR reads; one entry per CDR3 protein. The sample consists of some 280,000 distinct CDR3 sequences, nearly 10% of them appearing once. Sample: PBMCs from the stem cell graft donor, taken from the stem cell graft. The source of these receptors is a human donor who donated a stem cell graft to a child with SCID.

Many counts were recorded for this clonotype. The chain joins TRBV6-5 to TRBJ2-1, with D possibly TRBD2 on 7 matching bases. The CDR3 totals 14 residues. V was shortened by 4 bases and J by 8 bases, with 15 bases between the two germline ends. The germline V gene encodes CDR1 MNHEY and CDR2 SVGAGI. CDR3 loop: CASSFGGGRDEQFF. CDR3 nucleotides: TGTGCCAGCAGTTTCGGAGGGGGGAGGGATGAGCAGTTCTTC.

This clonotype was detected many times. This chain links TRBV11-2 with TRBJ1-2, with D perhaps TRBD1 (5 bases). V was shortened by 5 bases and J by 5 bases, with 9 bases between the two germline ends. This CDR3 has 12 residues. Germline CDR1 SGHAT, CDR2 FQNNGV. The CDR3 DNA reads TGTGCCAGCAGCGCGGGACTTTATGGCTACACCTTC. Protein sequence: CASSAGLYGYTF. Full variable domain (remainder filled in from reference TRBV11-2 and TRBJ1-2): EAGVAQSPRYKIIEKRQSVAFWCNPISGHATLYWYQQILGQGPKLLIQFQNNGVVDDSQLPKDRFSAERLKGVDSTLKIQPAKLEDSAVYLCASSAGLYGYTFGSGTRLTVV.

This clonotype was counted many times. V usage is TRBV29-1 and J usage is TRBJ1-2; D unclear. Germline lookup yields CDR1 SQVTM and CDR2 ANQGSEA. The CDR3 totals 13 residues. V lost 5 bases, J lost 6 bases, and 16 bases lay in between. The CDR3 is CSVSVGSMDGYTF. In nucleotides, the CDR3 is TGCAGCGTTTCAGTAGGGAGTATGGATGGCTACACCTTC.

This clonotype was detected only a few times. The rearrangement joins TRBV7-2 to TRBJ1-1; TRBD1 might be the D (5 bases). Trimming removed 5 bases from V and 1 base from J, with 17 bases in between. Germline V CDR1 and CDR2: SGHTA, FQGNSA. The CDR3 has 16 residues. The CDR3 DNA reads as TGTGCCAGCAGCCCGCAACCGGGACTGTCGAACACTGAAGCTTTCTTT. Its protein product is CASSPQPGLSNTEAFF.

CDR3 region: CASSQFPGPSYEQYF. The CDR3 DNA reads TGTGCCAGCAGCCAATTCCCGGGTCCTAGTTACGAGCAGTACTTC. The chain links TRBV3-1 to TRBJ2-7; D not resolved. Trimming shortened V by 2 bases and J by 4 bases, and 15 bases separated the two germline ends. Germline V gene data show CDR1 as LGHDT and CDR2 as YNNKEL (reference sequence). The CDR3 runs to 15 residues.

There are a few counts of this clonotype. This chain uses TRBV5-5 with TRBJ2-2; D ambiguous. Germline V CDR1 and CDR2: SGHKS, YYEKEE (reference sequence). The CDR3 loop spans 13 amino acids. V dropped 3 bases and J dropped 6 bases, with 9 bases sitting between them. CDR3 sequence reads: CASSYTASGELFF. The CDR3 DNA sequence: TGTGCCAGCAGCTACACAGCCTCCGGGGAGCTGTTTTTT.

Ten or more counts support this clonotype. The genes are TRBV3-1 and TRBJ1-2; 7 bases match TRBD1. The J segment lost 3 bases and the V segment lost 1 base, leaving 2 bases of the junction unmatched. Germline lookup yields CDR1 LGHDT and CDR2 YNNKEL (reference sequence). CDR3 size: 14 residues. CDR3 DNA: TGTGCCAGCAGCCAAGGGACAGGAGACTATGGCTACACCTTC. As protein: CASSQGTGDYGYTF.

This clonotype has a handful of counts. The chain recombines TRBV4-1 with TRBJ2-7; D unclear. The length of the CDR3 is 14 residues. The V end lost 6 bases, the J end lost 0 bases, and 12 bases lay between the germline ends. The germline gives CDR1 MGHRA, CDR2 YSYEKL. The CDR3 reads CASRGDKSSYEQYF. The DNA of the CDR3 is TGCGCCAGCAGGGGTGACAAGAGCTCCTACGAGCAGTACTTC.

The chain couples TRBV5-1 to TRBJ2-7, with D possibly TRBD1 on 6 matching bases. With 3 bases removed from V and 5 bases from J, the gap between germline ends came to 12 bases. This CDR3 region has 13 residues. CDR1 and CDR2 from the germline V gene are SGHRS and YFSETQ. This chain's CDR3 is CASSSTGIHEQYF. In DNA, the CDR3 is TGCGCCAGCAGCTCTACAGGGATCCACGAGCAGTACTTC.

The rearrangement uses TRBV7-2 and TRBJ1-4, with a weak D call TRBD1 (6 bases). The CDR3 spans 15 residues. Germline CDR1 reads SGHTA; CDR2 reads FQGNSA. The ends were cut back, 4 bases at V and 5 bases at J, with 14 bases in the middle. As DNA, the CDR3 is TGTGCCAGCAGCTCGATTAGGGGGTCAAATGAAAAACTGTTTTTT. Amino acid sequence: CASSSIRGSNEKLFF.

In regard to this clonotype: The limits of the CDR3 on the DNA are not certain, so only TCRdb's listed CDR3 is given. The chain recombines TRBV5-1 with TRBJ1-1; the table names TRBD1, a call not compared with the DNA. Germline V lookup: CDR1 SGHRS, CDR2 YFSETQ. The CDR3 spans 16 amino acids, including both terminal residues. The CDR3 sequence is CASVGPGGRGDTEAFF.

This rearrangement joins TRBV20-1 to TRBJ2-3, with 8 positions matching TRBD2. Trimming at V came to 5 bases and at J to 2 bases, leaving 3 bases not matched to a gene. This CDR3 comprises 13 residues. Germline CDR1 reads DFQATT; CDR2 reads SNEGSKA (reference sequence). The DNA of the CDR3 is TGCAGTGCTCCGGGGGGGCTCACAGATACGCAGTATTTT. The encoded protein is CSAPGGLTDTQYF.

J is TRBJ2-3 and V is TRBV7-3; 8 bases are shared with TRBD2. Germline V gives CDR1 SGHTA, CDR2 FQGTGA. V shed 1 base, J shed 3 bases, and the junction held 6 bases outside the gene matches. The CDR3 spans 16 residues. In DNA form, the CDR3 reads TGTGCCAGCAGCTTAAATTCGGGGGGGAAAACAGATACGCAGTATTTT. Its translation is CASSLNSGGKTDTQYF.

This clonotype was found a few times. The chain's CDR3 is CASSILTGGTEAFF. For the CDR3, the DNA is TGTGCCAGCAGTATCCTGACAGGGGGCACTGAAGCTTTCTTT. This chain joins TRBV12-3 or TRBV12-4 and TRBJ1-1; 9 bases align to TRBD1. V was clipped by 5 bases and J by 4 bases; unmatched bases: 5. The CDR3 is 14 amino acids.